This TCR beta chain came from a study of blood T cell repertoires in COVID-19. Study context: Acute and convalescent COVID-19 samples came from the United States, Italy and Spain. Sources were T cells, B-cell-depleted T cells, or PBMCs; the material itself was cDNA or gDNA.

This clone has just a few counts. V was clipped by 0 bases and J by 4 bases, with 14 bases between them. The CDR3 runs 15 residues. Per the germline V gene, CDR1 is SGHRS and CDR2 is YFSETQ. As processed by the authors: Amplified reference gene primers provided the basis for estimating nucleated cell counts. Using immunoSEQ multiplex PCR, the repertoire was profiled, and TCRdb retains in-frame clones only, with some absent. V and J calls and clone size come straight from that table; D and trimming were deduced from the DNA. The table records 55,000 to 60,000 clones, around 85% of them present only once.

The source is a man aged 35 to 55 with active COVID-19. The sequenced material came from peripheral blood. The chain links TRBV5-1 to TRBJ2-7; weak D call: TRBD1 (6 bases). The CDR3: CASSLGTVGSYEQYF. The CDR3 coding sequence is TGCGCCAGCAGCTTGGGGACAGTGGGAAGTTACGAGCAGTACTTC.